A selection of T cell receptor beta chains follows, all from one sample in a study of T cell clonotyping in hematopoietic cell transplantation. Clones were sequenced by immunoSEQ multiplex PCR, and TCRdb holds only the in-frame ones, with some missing. In the table there are roughly 13,000 clones, roughly 92% of which are singletons. Source: PBMCs, taken 100 days after allogeneic stem cell transplant. These receptors all stem from a female patient between 50 and 60 years old who had an allogeneic stem cell transplant from an unrelated donor, so the T cells may come from the graft donor. Some clones in this sample may be carry-over from other donors' samples. CDR3s include the opening cysteine and the closing phenylalanine or tryptophan.

V gene	J gene	CDR3 protein
TRBV9	TRBJ1-1	CASSVGRANTEAFF
TRBV5-1	TRBJ2-5	CASSFSGGETQYF
TRBV11-2	TRBJ1-1	CASSLWGNTEAFF
TRBV11-2	TRBJ2-7	CASSFFKGVRAGKRGEQYF
TRBV9	TRBJ1-4	CASSIPGEKLFF
TRBV5-1	TRBJ2-7	CASSLAGGRAPEQYF
TRBV2	TRBJ2-7	CASRDRLVYEQYF
TRBV7-8	TRBJ2-7	CASSSLDYEQYF
TRBV25-1	TRBJ2-2	CASRLAGFRTGELFF
TRBV7-2	TRBJ1-2	CASSGISGYTF
TRBV7-9	TRBJ2-7	CASSLVLTGGSYEQYF
TRBV4-1	TRBJ2-2	CASSQEGLSGELFF
TRBV5-1	TRBJ2-5	CASSLPGEETQYF
TRBV4-3	TRBJ2-5	CASSQDLTSGGLRQETQYF
TRBV9	TRBJ2-2	CASSVGAGTNSDGLFF
TRBV6-7	TRBJ2-7	CASSYSETRELDYEQYF
TRBV2	TRBJ1-5	CASSEEQTVNQPQHF
TRBV5-1	TRBJ2-5	CASSHGETVTQYF
TRBV9	TRBJ1-2	CASSVDLGTGVYTF
TRBV6-1	TRBJ1-5	CASSEAQQPQHF
TRBV30	TRBJ2-1	CAWSLAYNEQFF
TRBV18	TRBJ2-5	CASSLGGLGTQYF
TRBV19	TRBJ1-5	CASQPGQGGNQPQHF
TRBV7-2	TRBJ1-6	CASSPGQQNSPLHF
TRBV29-1	TRBJ2-1	CSVEPGNEQFF